This section outlines one TCR beta chain sequence together with its context. Per the authors' pipeline: Amplified reference gene primers provided the basis for estimating nucleated cell counts. The repertoire was sequenced with immunoSEQ multiplex PCR; TCRdb's copy has only in-frame clones and lacks some. From that table come the V and J calls and clone size; the DNA was used to work out D and trimming. The sample includes more than 150,000 clones, 90% of them seen just once. The data originate from a study of blood T cell repertoires in COVID-19. In the study overall: Some COVID-19 samples were acute and others convalescent; all came from the United States, Italy and Spain. From T cells, B-cell-depleted T cells, or PBMCs came the material, which was cDNA or gDNA.

The TCR comes from a man between 45 and 60 years old with acute or convalescent COVID-19. What was sequenced was peripheral blood.

CDR3 amino acids: CASSRGTGVGTEAFF. The CDR3 nucleotides read TGTGCCAGTAGCCGAGGGACAGGGGTAGGCACTGAAGCTTTCTTT. V and J are TRBV19 and TRBJ1-1; 10 bases agree with TRBD1. The CDR3 runs 15 residues. V shed 6 bases, J shed 4 bases, and the junction held 8 bases outside the gene matches. The germline gives CDR1 LNHDA, CDR2 SQIVND (reference sequence).